A single sample gave rise to the 2 T cell receptor beta chains below, sequenced in a study of regulatory T cells in long-lasting Graves disease. Combining iRepertoire HTBI primers with Arm-PCR of CDR3 regions, the authors built TCR beta libraries. Using its own MiXCR run on the multiplex PCR reads, TCRdb lists one record per CDR3 protein. This sample yields roughly 490,000 distinct CDR3 sequences, of which approximately 23% are seen a single time; 13% belongs to the top ten. Specified time point: persistent/refractory GD, antithyroid drugs over 5 years with positive TRAb. Isolated PBMC RNA provided the starting material for the TCR library. Sequencing used peripheral blood mononuclear cells (PBMCs), obtained when the disease was refractory, from a patient treated with antithyroid drugs. All receptors derive from a female donor with Graves disease.

The table lists this clonotype with many counts. This chain connects TRBV7-8 to TRBJ1-4; TRBD1 matches 7 bases. V shed 4 bases, J shed 8 bases, and the junction held 13 bases outside the gene matches. Germline CDR1 is SGHVS and CDR2 is FQNEAQ. This CDR3 comprises 16 residues. CDR3 protein: CASSSLQGLEEEKLFF. CDR3 DNA sequence: TGTGCCAGCAGCTCGCTACAGGGGCTCGAGGAGGAAAAACTGTTTTTT.

This chain joins TRBV28 and TRBJ1-2; a possible D gene is TRBD1 (5 bases). The CDR3 is 15 amino acids. Trimming left V 6 bases short and J 5 bases short, with 19 bases between. Germline V lookup: CDR1 MDHEN, CDR2 SYDVKM. The CDR3 nucleotides read TGTGCCAGCAGGGACCGGGACCGAGTACCTTATGGCTACACCTTC. Translated: CASRDRDRVPYGYTF.